The 20 T cell receptor beta chains below come from one sample, sequenced in a study of blood T cell repertoires in COVID-19. Libraries were prepared by immunoSEQ multiplex PCR; TCRdb keeps only in-frame clonotypes and omits some of them. The sample lists around 100,000 clones, 65% to 85% occurring once. Material for sequencing was peripheral blood. All receptors derive from a middle-aged man with acute or convalescent COVID-19.

This clone was observed once. The chain carries TRBV5-1 and TRBJ2-2, with 7 positions matching TRBD1. The germline CDR1 and CDR2 sequences are SGHRS and YFSETQ. This CDR3 comprises 16 residues. With V trimmed by 0 bases and J by 5 bases, 7 bases remained unmatched. CDR3 coding DNA: TGCGCCAGCAGCTTGGAAGGGGGCGTAGGTACCGGGGAGCTGTTTTTT. Its translation is CASSLEGGVGTGELFF.

The table lists this clone with a count of one. The chain couples TRBV6-5 to TRBJ2-7, with D perhaps TRBD1 (6 bases). The CDR3 runs to 14 residues. The germline gives CDR1 MNHEY, CDR2 SVGAGI. The V gene lost 7 bases and the J gene lost 2 bases, with 15 bases spanning the gap. CDR3 sequence: CASNRGRGPYEQYF. CDR3 coding DNA: TGTGCCAGCAATAGGGGCAGGGGACCCTACGAGCAGTACTTC.

The gene calls are TRBV6-1 and TRBJ1-2; no firm D call. Germline CDR1 reads MNHNS; CDR2 reads SASEGT. Trimming took off 1 base at V and 5 bases at J, with 8 bases between the two ends. The CDR3 is 13 residues long. CDR3 amino acids: CASSEDPGYGYTF. DNA for the CDR3: TGTGCCAGCAGTGAAGACCCGGGATATGGCTACACCTTC.

This clone has a handful of counts. V gene TRBV20-1 combines with J gene TRBJ1-5, with D unresolved. Trimming pared 3 bases from V and 4 bases from J, leaving 7 bases between. CDR3 length equals 12 residues. The germline V gene has CDR1 DFQATT and CDR2 SNEGSKA (reference sequence). CDR3 protein: CSASRGNQPQHF. The CDR3 region has the DNA TGCAGTGCTAGTAGAGGGAATCAGCCCCAGCATTTT.

The rearrangement joins TRBV7-7 to TRBJ2-7, with a tentative D call TRBD1 (6 bases). This CDR3 contains 14 residues. Per the germline V gene, CDR1 is SSHAT and CDR2 is FNYEAQ (reference sequence). V lost 0 bases and J 3 bases, leaving 9 bases between the germline ends. CDR3 protein: CASSLAGQIYEQYV. In nucleotides, the CDR3 is TGTGCCAGCAGCTTAGCCGGACAGATCTACGAGCAGTACGTC.

The chain links TRBV6-6 to TRBJ2-7, with 7 bases identical to TRBD1. Germline values: CDR1 MNHNY, CDR2 SVGAGI (reference sequence). J was trimmed by 3 bases and V by 7 bases; bases with no gene match: 12. The CDR3 is 15 residues long. The CDR3 DNA sequence: TGTGCCAGCAATTCGTACAGGGGACAAGACTACGAGCAGTACGTC. It encodes CASNSYRGQDYEQYV.

This clone was seen only once. This chain joins TRBV30 and TRBJ1-1; D not certain. V was shortened by 3 bases and J by 1 base, with 9 bases between the two germline ends. Germline V gene lookup returns CDR1 GTSNPN and CDR2 SVGIG (reference sequence). This CDR3 is built from 13 residues. The CDR3: CAWSPTENTEAFF. The CDR3 DNA is TGTGCCTGGAGCCCAACTGAGAACACTGAAGCTTTCTTT.

V and J are TRBV7-9 and TRBJ1-1, with D maybe TRBD1 (6 bases). This CDR3 contains 14 residues. The V end was cut by 5 bases, the J end by 4 bases, with 14 bases between. CDR1 SEHNR and CDR2 FQNEAQ come from the germline V gene (reference sequence). CDR3 region: CASSQLSRGTEAFF. In DNA form, the CDR3 reads TGTGCCAGCAGCCAATTGAGCAGGGGCACTGAAGCTTTCTTT.

The CDR3 protein is CASSRGERDSNYGYTF. The CDR3 DNA reads as TGTGCCAGCAGCCGCGGGGAAAGGGACAGCAACTATGGCTACACCTTC. The V gene is TRBV28, the J gene TRBJ1-2; 7 bases fit TRBD1. This CDR3 is 16 amino acids long. Per germline, CDR1 MDHEN and CDR2 SYDVKM. V trimming: 6 bases; J trimming: 2 bases; junction bases outside the gene matches: 12.

The rearrangement links TRBV5-1 to TRBJ1-1; TRBD1 matches at 7 bases. J lost 1 base, V lost 4 bases, and 4 bases had no gene match. The length of the CDR3 is 14 residues. CDR1 and CDR2 from the germline V gene are SGHRS and YFSETQ. This CDR3 reads CASSAGTANTEAFF. CDR3 nucleotide sequence: TGCGCCAGCAGCGCCGGGACAGCGAACACTGAAGCTTTCTTT.

This rearrangement joins TRBV7-8 to TRBJ1-5; D is possibly TRBD1 (5 bases). Trimming removed 3 bases at V and 7 bases at J, with 10 bases between. Germline V gives CDR1 SGHVS, CDR2 FQNEAQ. CDR3 length: 13 amino acids. The CDR3 nucleotides read TGTGCCAGCAGCTTGGGGAAGGGGCAGCCCCAGCATTTT. Residues: CASSLGKGQPQHF.

The chain links TRBV6-5 to TRBJ2-2, with D hard to call. This CDR3 contains 13 residues. Trimming took off 6 bases at V and 10 bases at J, with 15 bases between the two ends. Germline CDR1 and CDR2: MNHEY and SVGAGI. CDR3 sequence reads: CASSPRTRPELFF. The CDR3 nucleotides are TGTGCCAGCAGCCCAAGAACACGTCCGGAGCTGTTTTTT.

A few counts support this clone. The gene calls are TRBV7-2 and TRBJ1-4; possibly TRBD1 for D (5 bases). The CDR3 runs 14 residues. In germline, CDR1 is SGHTA, CDR2 FQGNSA. V lost 0 bases, J lost 8 bases, and 10 bases lay in between. In DNA form, the CDR3 reads TGTGCCAGCAGCTTAGCAGGGGCAGGGGAAAAACTGTTTTTT. It yields the protein CASSLAGAGEKLFF. Full variable domain (outside the CDR3, taken from reference TRBV7-2 and TRBJ1-4): GAGVSQSPSNKVTEKGKDVELRCDPISGHTALYWYRQSLGQGLEFLIYFQGNSAPDKSGLPSDRFSAERTGGSVSTLTIQRTQQEDSAVYLCASSLAGAGEKLFFGSGTQLSVL.

This clone was observed once. The chain uses TRBV2 and TRBJ1-5; the D is unclear. Germline V CDR1 and CDR2: SNHLY, FYNNEI. V was clipped by 6 bases and J by 3 bases, with 9 bases between them. The CDR3 is 13 residues long. CDR3 DNA: TGTGCCAGCAGAGCGGAGCACAATCAGCCCCAGCATTTT. This translates into CASRAEHNQPQHF.

The chain carries TRBV5-6 and TRBJ1-1; D is perhaps TRBD1 (5 bases). Germline CDR1 is SGHDT and CDR2 is YYEEEE. The CDR3 is 15 residues long. V was trimmed by 4 bases and J by 7 bases, leaving 20 bases between them. As DNA, the CDR3 is TGTGCCAGCAGCGCCCCGGGAGGGGCAGGTAGTGAAGCTTTCTTT. Translated, it gives CASSAPGGAGSEAFF.

This chain links TRBV6-5 with TRBJ2-7; TRBD1 matches 9 bases. V was pared by 6 bases and J by 5 bases, with 5 bases of the junction left unmatched. CDR1 and CDR2 (germline): MNHEY, SVGAGI. The CDR3 covers 13 residues. CDR3 sequence: CASRGTGSHEQYF. The CDR3 DNA follows: TGTGCCAGCAGAGGGACAGGGTCCCACGAGCAGTACTTC.

The rearrangement uses TRBV6-2 or TRBV6-3 and TRBJ2-2, with 8 bases matching TRBD1. After removal of 5 bases from V and 4 bases from J, the junction contained 6 bases not matched to a gene. This CDR3 is 15 amino acids long. The V gene's germline CDR1 is MNHEY and CDR2 SVGEGT. CDR3 sequence (DNA): TGTGCCAGCAGTAGACAGGGGATGGTCACCGGGGAGCTGTTTTTT. This codes for CASSRQGMVTGELFF.

CDR3 DNA sequence: TGTGCCTGGAGATGGGCTTCCCTCTCTGGGGCCAACGTCCTGACTTTC. Its protein is CAWRWASLSGANVLTF. The rearrangement links TRBV30 to TRBJ2-6; D uncertain. Germline CDR1 is GTSNPN and CDR2 is SVGIG (reference sequence). Trimming shortened V by 3 bases and J by 0 bases, and 12 bases separated the two germline ends. The CDR3 is 16 amino acids.

This clone was recorded only once. The chain employs TRBV3-1 (or the pseudogene TRBV3-2) and TRBJ1-5; tentatively, D is TRBD1 (6 bases). Germline CDR1 LGHDT, CDR2 YNNKEL (reference sequence). The CDR3 is 14 residues long. Trimming left V 5 bases short and J 4 bases short, with 12 bases between. The CDR3: CASSKTGANQPQHF. CDR3 in DNA: TGTGCCAGCAGCAAGACAGGAGCTAATCAGCCCCAGCATTTT.

V is TRBV25-1 and J is TRBJ1-1, with a possible D match to TRBD1 (5 bases). Looked up from germline, CDR1 is MGHDK and CDR2 is SYGVNS. V shed 3 bases and J shed 5 bases, with 16 bases lying between them. CDR3 length equals 15 residues. The CDR3 DNA reads TGTGCCAGCAGTGACTTAAAGGGGATAGGAACTGAAGCTTTCTTT. The encoded protein is CASSDLKGIGTEAFF.